This T cell receptor beta chain was captured by sequencing in a study of T cells after yellow fever vaccination. Study conclusions and caveats: High-abundance clonotypes from the bulk population could contaminate FACS-sorted repertoires. The CD4 and CD8 compartments had a small share of their clonotypes in common. It was a weaker secondary response, yet one that peaked faster, at day 5 versus 15.

A single record per CDR3 protein comes from TCRdb applying MiXCR to the 5' RACE reads. The profile shows 350,000 to 450,000 distinct CDR3 sequences, 6% to 8% of them singletons. The V end lost 3 bases, the J end lost 6 bases, and 8 bases lay between the germline ends. CDR3 length equals 12 residues. Germline lookup yields CDR1 SGHNT and CDR2 YYREEE (reference sequence). At least ten counts were recorded for this clonotype. Its matching antigen is unknown. This specimen consisted of PBMCs, obtained 5 days after the yellow fever booster vaccination. The V and J genes are TRBV5-4 and TRBJ2-3; D gene uncertain. The clonotype originates from a man aged 25-45 years who received the YFV17D yellow fever vaccine. The CDR3 DNA reads TGTGCCAGCAGCTCACCACCCGATACGCAGTATTTT. Protein sequence: CASSSPPDTQYF.